These 18 T cell receptor beta chains share one sample of origin, sequenced in a study of T cells in Graves' hyperthyroidism and ophthalmopathy. RNA transcripts yielded amplified TCR beta CDR3 regions. Initially, a first-round RT-PCR of the TCR CDR3 employed the HTBI primer set. MiXCR was run by TCRdb on the multiplex PCR reads, yielding one entry per CDR3 protein. Of over 550,000 distinct CDR3 sequences listed, around 15% are singletons. Sequencing was performed on blood. Receptor source: a young woman with Graves' hyperthyroidism.

The rearrangement links TRBV30 to TRBJ2-2; 9 bases are a match to TRBD1. There are 17 residues in the CDR3. J gave up 2 bases and V 3 bases, and 10 bases lay outside the gene matches. CDR1 is GTSNPN and CDR2 is SVGIG in the germline V gene (reference sequence). For the CDR3, the DNA is TGTGCCTGGAGCCGACTCGGACAGGGGACCAACACCGGGGAGCTGTTTTTT. Translating gives CAWSRLGQGTNTGELFF.

The chain has TRBV24-1 and TRBJ1-1, with D maybe TRBD1 (6 bases). Trimming removed 7 bases from V and 11 bases from J, with 13 bases in between. This CDR3 is built from 11 residues. The germline gives CDR1 KGHDR, CDR2 SFDVKD. Written as DNA, the CDR3 is TGTGCCACCAGGAGGGGGTCCGCGGCTTTCTTT. Its translation is CATRRGSAAFF.

This rearrangement joins TRBV5-1 to TRBJ2-5; D remains ambiguous. The CDR3 loop spans 16 amino acids. CDR1 is SGHRS and CDR2 is YFSETQ in the germline V gene. V was shortened by 0 bases and J by 5 bases, with 17 bases between the two germline ends. The DNA for the CDR3 is TGCGCCAGCAGCTTGGAGTTGAGGCAGTTGCGGGAGACCCAGTACTTC. It yields the protein CASSLELRQLRETQYF.

The CDR3 protein is CASSSPRVDTGELFF. The CDR3 DNA reads TGTGCCAGCAGTTCCCCCCGGGTGGACACCGGGGAGCTGTTTTTT. The chain recombines TRBV12-3 or TRBV12-4 with TRBJ2-2; the D is unclear. Between the trimmed V and J ends, which lost 4 bases and 3 bases, there was a span of 12 bases. This CDR3 is built from 15 residues.

The genes are TRBV27 and TRBJ1-2; D might be TRBD1 (5 bases). There are 15 residues in the CDR3. Per germline, CDR1 MNHEY and CDR2 SMNVEV (reference sequence). Trimming left V 4 bases short and J 3 bases short, with 15 bases between. CDR3 coding DNA: TGTGCCAGCAGTTCTACGGCCGGGACCCACTATGGCTACACCTTC. Translation: CASSSTAGTHYGYTF.

This clonotype was seen more than once but under ten times. The chain combines TRBV19 with TRBJ1-1, with a tentative D call TRBD1 (6 bases). The CDR3 consists of 14 residues. The V gene's germline CDR1 is LNHDA and CDR2 SQIVND (reference sequence). The V and J ends lost 9 bases and 4 bases respectively, with 18 bases between them. CDR3 sequence: CASKPNRVSTEAFF. The CDR3 DNA reads as TGTGCCAGCAAACCGAACAGGGTAAGCACTGAAGCTTTCTTT.

This clonotype was seen ten or more times. The rearrangement links TRBV5-5 to TRBJ1-1; D unclear. CDR3 length equals 13 residues. Germline-derived CDR1 and CDR2 are SGHKS and YYEKEE (reference sequence). The V and J ends lost 1 base and 1 base respectively, with 5 bases between them. The CDR3 nucleotides are TGTGCCAGCAGCTTGTATAAGAACACTGAAGCTTTCTTT. Its translation is CASSLYKNTEAFF.

The chain carries TRBV6-2 or TRBV6-3 and TRBJ2-7; TRBD2 agrees at 7 bases. The germline CDR1 and CDR2 sequences are MNHEY and SVGEGT. The CDR3 is 13 amino acids. J lost 2 bases, V lost 5 bases, and 3 bases had no gene match. This CDR3 reads CASSQSGTYEQYF. Here the CDR3 DNA reads TGTGCCAGCAGTCAAAGCGGGACCTACGAGCAGTACTTC.

In its sample, this clonotype was seen a few times. The V call is TRBV10-1, the J call TRBJ2-1; D is possibly TRBD2 (5 bases). Germline CDR1 WNHNN, CDR2 SYGVQD (reference sequence). There are 14 residues in the CDR3. V was pared by 4 bases and J by 0 bases, with 7 bases between. The CDR3 DNA reads TGCGCCAGCAGTGGAGCGGTCTCCTACAATGAGCAGTTCTTC. It specifies CASSGAVSYNEQFF.

The chain combines TRBV7-9 with TRBJ1-1, with unresolved D. The CDR3 is made up of 13 amino acids. V was cut by 5 bases and J by 2 bases, with 9 bases left in between. Per germline, CDR1 SEHNR and CDR2 FQNEAQ (reference sequence). The CDR3 loop is CASSVPANTEAFF. The DNA for the CDR3 is TGTGCCAGCAGCGTTCCAGCTAACACTGAAGCTTTCTTT.

The V gene is TRBV20-1, the J gene TRBJ2-1, with 13 positions matching TRBD2. This CDR3 comprises 15 residues. With V trimmed by 3 bases and J by 4 bases, 3 bases remained unmatched. Germline values: CDR1 DFQATT, CDR2 SNEGSKA (reference sequence). The CDR3 DNA is TGCAGTGCTAGTGGGACTAGCGGGACGTACAATGAGCAGTTCTTC. This gives the protein CSASGTSGTYNEQFF.

V and J are TRBV29-1 and TRBJ2-2; D is uncertain. This CDR3 has 13 residues. Germline V gene sequence: CDR1 SQVTM, CDR2 ANQGSEA. V was pared by 1 base and J by 6 bases, with 9 bases between. The CDR3 is CSVEVQDAGELFF. CDR3 bases: TGCAGCGTTGAAGTACAAGACGCCGGGGAGCTGTTTTTT.

The V and J genes are TRBV20-1 and TRBJ1-2; D possibly corresponds to TRBD1 (6 bases). The CDR3 runs 14 residues. V gave up 5 bases and J gave up 5 bases, with 18 bases separating them. CDR1 DFQATT and CDR2 SNEGSKA come from the germline V gene (reference sequence). The CDR3 region is CSAAVAGARYGYTF. The CDR3 DNA reads TGCAGTGCTGCCGTAGCGGGGGCCCGATATGGCTACACCTTC.

This clonotype was seen a single time. The V gene is TRBV19, the J gene TRBJ1-2; D is uncertain. The length of the CDR3 is 15 residues. The V gene's germline CDR1 is LNHDA and CDR2 SQIVND (reference sequence). The V gene lost 6 bases and the J gene lost 5 bases, with 19 bases spanning the gap. DNA for the CDR3: TGTGCCAGTAGCGATTCCCGGACGGGTCGATATGGCTACACCTTC. It codes for CASSDSRTGRYGYTF.

The V and J genes are TRBV5-6 and TRBJ1-2; D call uncertain. V gave up 4 bases and J gave up 0 bases, with 16 bases separating them. The CDR3 covers 16 residues. The germline gives CDR1 SGHDT, CDR2 YYEEEE. The CDR3 reads CASSPLETTSNYGYTF. In DNA, the CDR3 is TGTGCCAGCAGCCCACTGGAGACCACCTCTAACTATGGCTACACCTTC.

This chain uses TRBV19 with TRBJ1-5; 9 bases are shared with TRBD1. Trimming at V came to 8 bases and at J to 7 bases, leaving 9 bases not matched to a gene. CDR1 LNHDA and CDR2 SQIVND come from the germline V gene (reference sequence). The CDR3 sequence is 14 residues long. The CDR3 bases are TGTGCCAGTCAGAGGACAGGGGTAGGCCAGCCCCAGCATTTT. It translates to CASQRTGVGQPQHF.

This clonotype was seen more than once but under ten times. J is TRBJ2-7 and V is TRBV7-2, with 7 bases lining up with TRBD2. Unmatched junction bases numbered 7, after V lost 5 bases and J lost 0 bases. CDR1 and CDR2 (germline): SGHTA, FQGNSA. This CDR3 contains 15 residues. The CDR3 sequence is CASSTPGLYSYEQYF. In nucleotides, the CDR3 is TGTGCCAGCAGCACACCGGGACTATACTCCTACGAGCAGTACTTC.

The chain carries TRBV20-1 and TRBJ1-2, with 10 bases matching TRBD1. The CDR3 extends over 14 amino acids. Germline CDR1 and CDR2: DFQATT and SNEGSKA (reference sequence). Trimming removed 3 bases from V and 3 bases from J; junction bases left unmatched: 4. CDR3 sequence: CSAREDRGDYGYTF. CDR3 DNA sequence: TGCAGTGCTAGGGAGGACAGGGGGGACTATGGCTACACCTTC.